This T cell receptor (beta chain) was retrieved from a study of Graves' ophthalmopathy and Graves' hyperthyroidism. It was from about 9.1 ml of fresh peripheral blood that the PBMCs came. The sequenced template was RNA, covering the TCR beta CDR3 region. Second-round multiplex PCR came after first-round RT-PCR with HTBI primers. One entry per CDR3 protein results from TCRdb running MiXCR on the multiplex PCR reads. The repertoire holds approximately 15,000 distinct CDR3 sequences, with roughly 46% as singletons. Germline V gives CDR1 SGHTA, CDR2 FQGNSA. The CDR3 has 16 amino acids. This clonotype occurred a few times. The junction and the germline gene differ at one end; a read error may be behind it.

The chain carries TRBV7-2 and TRBJ2-2; 8 bases line up with TRBD2. Sequencing used peripheral blood. This clonotype was obtained from a woman aged 35 to 49 with stable Graves' hyperthyroidism. In DNA, the CDR3 is TGCGCCAGCAGCCAAGAGAGCGGGAGTCTCACCGGGGAGCTGTTTTTT. It translates to CASSQESGSLTGELFF.